Following are 2 T cell receptor beta chains from one sample sequenced in a study of graft-versus-host responses after intestinal transplantation. Generated by immunoSEQ multiplex PCR, the TCRdb table keeps only in-frame clones and is missing some. The repertoire holds tens of thousands of clones, with more than 90% as singletons. The starting material was PBMCs, obtained 16 days after intestinal transplant. These receptors came from a human patient who received an intestinal transplant, so some T cells may come from the graft donor.

In nucleotides, the CDR3 is TGTGCCACCAGCAGCCTCAAGGGCATGAACACTGAAGCTTTCTTT. Amino acids: CATSSLKGMNTEAFF. This chain uses TRBV15 with TRBJ1-1; D is ambiguous. The CDR3 sequence is 15 residues long. V shed 3 bases and J shed 0 bases, with 11 bases lying between them. In germline, CDR1 is LNHNV, CDR2 YYDKDF (reference sequence).

The chain combines TRBV2 with TRBJ2-1; the D gene is possibly TRBD2 (6 bases). Per germline, CDR1 SNHLY and CDR2 FYNNEI. Deletions cut 10 bases from V and 3 bases from J, with 19 bases between. The CDR3 is 15 residues long. CDR3 loop: CAIPGPGENYNEQFF. CDR3 sequence (DNA): TGTGCCATTCCGGGCCCGGGGGAAAACTACAATGAGCAGTTCTTC. Full variable domain (missing parts from reference TRBV2 and TRBJ2-1): EPEVTQTPSHQVTQMGQEVILRCVPISNHLYFYWYRQILGQKVEFLVSFYNNEISEKSEIFDDQFSVERPDGSNFTLKIRSTKLEDSAMYFCAIPGPGENYNEQFFGPGTRLTVL.